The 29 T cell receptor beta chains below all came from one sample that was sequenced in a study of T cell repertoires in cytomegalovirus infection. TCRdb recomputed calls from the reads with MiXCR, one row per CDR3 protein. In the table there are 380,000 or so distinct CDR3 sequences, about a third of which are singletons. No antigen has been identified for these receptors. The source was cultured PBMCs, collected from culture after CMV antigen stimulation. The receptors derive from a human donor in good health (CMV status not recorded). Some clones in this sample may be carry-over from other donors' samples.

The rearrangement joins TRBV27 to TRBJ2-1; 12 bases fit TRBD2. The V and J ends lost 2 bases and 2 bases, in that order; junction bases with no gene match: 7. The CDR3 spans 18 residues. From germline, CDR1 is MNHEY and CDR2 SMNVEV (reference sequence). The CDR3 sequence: CASSLGSSGRAPYNEQFF. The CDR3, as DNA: TGTGCCAGCAGTTTAGGGTCTAGCGGGAGGGCCCCCTACAATGAGCAGTTCTTC.

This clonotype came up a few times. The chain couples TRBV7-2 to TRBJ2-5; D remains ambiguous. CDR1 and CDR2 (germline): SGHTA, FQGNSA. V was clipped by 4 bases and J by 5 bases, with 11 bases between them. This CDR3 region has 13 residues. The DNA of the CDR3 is TGTGCCAGCAGCTCCCAGAAGTGGGAGACCCAGTACTTC. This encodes CASSSQKWETQYF.

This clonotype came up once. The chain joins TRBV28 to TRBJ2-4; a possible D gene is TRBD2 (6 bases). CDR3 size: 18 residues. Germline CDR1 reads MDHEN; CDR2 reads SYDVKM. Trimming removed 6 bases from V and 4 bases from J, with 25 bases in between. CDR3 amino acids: CASRNFRPLEGAKNIQYF. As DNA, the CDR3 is TGTGCCAGCAGGAATTTTCGCCCTTTGGAGGGAGCTAAAAACATTCAGTACTTC. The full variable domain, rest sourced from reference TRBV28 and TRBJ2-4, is DVKVTQSSRYLVKRTGEKVFLECVQDMDHENMFWYRQDPGLGLRLIYFSYDVKMKEKGDIPEGYSVSREKKERFSLILESASTNQTSMYLCASRNFRPLEGAKNIQYFGAGTRLSVL.

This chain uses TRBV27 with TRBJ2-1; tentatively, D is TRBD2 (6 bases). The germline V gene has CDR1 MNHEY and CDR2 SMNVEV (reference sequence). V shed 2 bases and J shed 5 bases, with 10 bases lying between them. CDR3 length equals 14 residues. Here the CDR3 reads CASSLLAQDNEQFF. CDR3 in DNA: TGTGCCAGCAGTTTACTAGCGCAAGACAATGAGCAGTTCTTC.

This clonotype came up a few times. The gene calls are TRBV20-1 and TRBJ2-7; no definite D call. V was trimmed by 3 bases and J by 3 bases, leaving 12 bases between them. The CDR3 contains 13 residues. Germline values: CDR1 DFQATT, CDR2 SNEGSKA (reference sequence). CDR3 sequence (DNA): TGCAGTGCTAGCGCAGGCGGCCTCTACGAGCAGTACTTC. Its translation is CSASAGGLYEQYF.

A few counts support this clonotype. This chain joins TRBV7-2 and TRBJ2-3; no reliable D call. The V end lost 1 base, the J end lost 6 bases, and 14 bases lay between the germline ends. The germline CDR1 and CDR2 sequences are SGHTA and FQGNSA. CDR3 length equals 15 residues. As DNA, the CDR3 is TGTGCCAGCAGCTTAGTAACGTTTACCAGGGATACGCAGTATTTT. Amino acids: CASSLVTFTRDTQYF.

CDR3: CASSLGGGRRSTDTQYF. The CDR3 DNA reads TGTGCCAGCAGCTTAGGAGGAGGCAGGAGAAGCACAGATACGCAGTATTTT. The rearrangement joins TRBV7-2 to TRBJ2-3; the D gene is possibly TRBD2 (5 bases). The CDR3 has 17 residues. Trimming removed 1 base from V and 0 bases from J, with 14 bases in between. Germline assignment: CDR1 SGHTA and CDR2 FQGNSA.

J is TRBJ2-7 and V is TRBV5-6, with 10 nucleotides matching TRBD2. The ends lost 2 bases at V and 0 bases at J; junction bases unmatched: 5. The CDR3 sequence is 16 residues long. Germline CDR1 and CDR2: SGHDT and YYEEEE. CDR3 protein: CASSFRTSGYSYEQYF. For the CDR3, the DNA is TGTGCCAGCAGCTTCCGGACTAGCGGTTACTCCTACGAGCAGTACTTC.

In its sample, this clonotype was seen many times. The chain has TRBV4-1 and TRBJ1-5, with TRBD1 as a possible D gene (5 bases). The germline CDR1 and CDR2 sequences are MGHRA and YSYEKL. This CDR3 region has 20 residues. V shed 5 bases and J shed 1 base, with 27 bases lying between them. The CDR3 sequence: CASSLRISGHHVFSNQPQHF. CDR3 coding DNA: TGCGCCAGCAGCTTGAGAATTTCGGGGCACCATGTCTTCAGCAATCAGCCCCAGCATTTT.

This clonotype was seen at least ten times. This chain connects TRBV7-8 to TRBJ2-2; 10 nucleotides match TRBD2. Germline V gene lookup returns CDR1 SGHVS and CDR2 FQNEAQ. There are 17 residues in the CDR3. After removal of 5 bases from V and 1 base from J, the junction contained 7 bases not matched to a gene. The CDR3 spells CASSHTASGRNTGELFF. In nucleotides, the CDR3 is TGTGCCAGCAGCCACACGGCTAGCGGGAGGAACACCGGGGAGCTGTTTTTT.

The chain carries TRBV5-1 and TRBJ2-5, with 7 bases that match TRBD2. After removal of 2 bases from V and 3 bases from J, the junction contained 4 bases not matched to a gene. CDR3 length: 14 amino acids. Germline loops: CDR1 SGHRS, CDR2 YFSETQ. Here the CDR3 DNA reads TGCGCCAGCAGCTTTGTCGGGAGGAAAGAGACCCAGTACTTC. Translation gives CASSFVGRKETQYF.

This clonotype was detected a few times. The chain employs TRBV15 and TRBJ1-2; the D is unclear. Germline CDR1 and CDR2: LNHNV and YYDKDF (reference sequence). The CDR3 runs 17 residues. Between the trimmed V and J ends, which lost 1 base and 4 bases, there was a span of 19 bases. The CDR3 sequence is CATSRGLRRREGYGYTF. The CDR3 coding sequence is TGTGCCACCAGCAGAGGACTGCGACGGCGCGAGGGCTATGGCTACACCTTC.

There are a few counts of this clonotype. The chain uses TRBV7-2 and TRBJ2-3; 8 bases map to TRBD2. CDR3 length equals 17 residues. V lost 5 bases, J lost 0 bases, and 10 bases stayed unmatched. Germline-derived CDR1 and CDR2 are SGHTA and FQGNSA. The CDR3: CASSRRLAGTSTDTQYF. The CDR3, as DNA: TGTGCCAGCAGCCGAAGATTAGCGGGAACTAGCACAGATACGCAGTATTTT.

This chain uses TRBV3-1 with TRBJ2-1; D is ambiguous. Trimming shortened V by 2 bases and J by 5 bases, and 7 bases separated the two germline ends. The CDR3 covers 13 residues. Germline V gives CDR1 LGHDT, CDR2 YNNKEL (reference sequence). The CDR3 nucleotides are TGTGCCAGCAGCCAAAAGTCTAACAATGAGCAGTTCTTC. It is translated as CASSQKSNNEQFF.

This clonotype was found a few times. The chain's CDR3 is CSGRRLNTEAFF. DNA of the CDR3: TGCAGCGGGCGGAGACTGAACACTGAAGCTTTCTTT. This sequence joins TRBV29-1 and TRBJ1-1; D remains unclear. Germline CDR1 SQVTM, CDR2 ANQGSEA. V lost 7 bases and J lost 0, with 9 bases in between. The CDR3 is 12 residues long.

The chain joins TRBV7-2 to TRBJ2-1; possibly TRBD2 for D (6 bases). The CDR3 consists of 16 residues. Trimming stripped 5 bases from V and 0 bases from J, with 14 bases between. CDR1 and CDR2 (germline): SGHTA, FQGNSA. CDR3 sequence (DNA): TGTGCCAGCAGCCTGAGTTCAGCGGGCTCCTACAATGAGCAGTTCTTC. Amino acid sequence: CASSLSSAGSYNEQFF.

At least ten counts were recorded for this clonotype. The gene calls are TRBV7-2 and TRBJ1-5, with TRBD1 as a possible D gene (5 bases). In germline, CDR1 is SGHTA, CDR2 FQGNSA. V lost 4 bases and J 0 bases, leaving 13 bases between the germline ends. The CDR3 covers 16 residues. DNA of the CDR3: TGTGCCAGCAGCTACTCGGGGGGGTATAGCAATCAGCCCCAGCATTTT. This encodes CASSYSGGYSNQPQHF. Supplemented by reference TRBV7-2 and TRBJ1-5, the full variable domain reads GAGVSQSPSNKVTEKGKDVELRCDPISGHTALYWYRQSLGQGLEFLIYFQGNSAPDKSGLPSDRFSAERTGGSVSTLTIQRTQQEDSAVYLCASSYSGGYSNQPQHFGDGTRLSIL.

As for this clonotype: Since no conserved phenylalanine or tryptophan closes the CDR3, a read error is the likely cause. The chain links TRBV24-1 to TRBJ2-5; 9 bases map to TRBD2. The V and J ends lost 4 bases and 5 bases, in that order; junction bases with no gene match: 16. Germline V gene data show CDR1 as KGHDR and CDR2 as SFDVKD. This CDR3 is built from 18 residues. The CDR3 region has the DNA TGTGCCACCAGTGACCGTGCGGCGCGGGAGGGCCTCGGGGAGACCCAGTACTAC. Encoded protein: CATSDRAAREGLGETQYY.

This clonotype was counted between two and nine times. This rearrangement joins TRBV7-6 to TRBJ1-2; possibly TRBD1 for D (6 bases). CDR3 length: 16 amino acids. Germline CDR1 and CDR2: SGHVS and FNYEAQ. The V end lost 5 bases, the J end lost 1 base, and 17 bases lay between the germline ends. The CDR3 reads CASSAFRGPDNYGYTF. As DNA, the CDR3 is TGTGCCAGCAGCGCCTTCAGGGGACCTGATAACTATGGCTACACCTTC.

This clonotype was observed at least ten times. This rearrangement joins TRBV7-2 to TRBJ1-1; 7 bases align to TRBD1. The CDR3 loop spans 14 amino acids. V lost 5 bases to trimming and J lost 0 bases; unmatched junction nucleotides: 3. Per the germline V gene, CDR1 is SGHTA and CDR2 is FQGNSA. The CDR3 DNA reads TGTGCCAGCAGCCGAGGGGGCCTGAACACTGAAGCTTTCTTT. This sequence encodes CASSRGGLNTEAFF.

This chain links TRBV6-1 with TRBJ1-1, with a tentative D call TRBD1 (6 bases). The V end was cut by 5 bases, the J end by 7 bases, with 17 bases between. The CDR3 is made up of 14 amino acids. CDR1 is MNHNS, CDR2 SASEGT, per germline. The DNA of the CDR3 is TGTGCCAGCAGTATGACTTTCCGACAGGTTGAAGCTTTCTTT. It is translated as CASSMTFRQVEAFF.

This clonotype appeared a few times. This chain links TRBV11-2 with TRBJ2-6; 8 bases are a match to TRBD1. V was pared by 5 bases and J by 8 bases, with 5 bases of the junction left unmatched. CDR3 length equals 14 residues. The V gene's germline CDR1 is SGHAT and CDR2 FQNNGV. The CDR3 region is CASSQRTGTNVLTF. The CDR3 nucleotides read TGTGCCAGCAGCCAGAGGACAGGGACCAACGTCCTGACTTTC.

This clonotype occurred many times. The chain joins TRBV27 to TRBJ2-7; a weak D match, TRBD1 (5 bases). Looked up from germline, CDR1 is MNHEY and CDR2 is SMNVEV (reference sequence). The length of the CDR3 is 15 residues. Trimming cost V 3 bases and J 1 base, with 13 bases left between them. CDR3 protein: CASSLQGSESYEQYF. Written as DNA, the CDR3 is TGTGCCAGCAGTTTGCAGGGTTCAGAATCCTACGAGCAGTACTTC.

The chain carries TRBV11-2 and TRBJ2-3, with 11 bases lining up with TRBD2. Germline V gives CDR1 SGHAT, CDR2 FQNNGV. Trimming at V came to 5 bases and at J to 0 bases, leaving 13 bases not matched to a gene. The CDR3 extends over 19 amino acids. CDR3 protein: CASSPSPPGLAASTDTQYF. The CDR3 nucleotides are TGTGCCAGCAGCCCTTCCCCGCCGGGACTAGCGGCTAGCACAGATACGCAGTATTTT.

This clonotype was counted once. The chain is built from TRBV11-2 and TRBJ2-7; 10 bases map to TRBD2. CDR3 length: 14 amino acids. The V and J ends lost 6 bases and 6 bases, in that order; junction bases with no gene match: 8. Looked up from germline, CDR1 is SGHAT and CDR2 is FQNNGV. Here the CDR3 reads CASSRAGGPGEQYV. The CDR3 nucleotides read TGTGCCAGCAGTCGAGCGGGAGGGCCGGGCGAGCAGTACGTC.

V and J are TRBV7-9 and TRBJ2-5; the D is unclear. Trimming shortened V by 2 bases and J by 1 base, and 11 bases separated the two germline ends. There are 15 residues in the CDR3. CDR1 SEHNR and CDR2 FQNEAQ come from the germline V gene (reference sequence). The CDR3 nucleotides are TGTGCCAGCAGCTTACAACCGTGGGGCCAAGAGACCCAGTACTTC. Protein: CASSLQPWGQETQYF.

The CDR3, as DNA: TGTGCCACCAGTGATTTGCGACAGGGTGAGACCCAGTACTTC. It encodes CATSDLRQGETQYF. V usage is TRBV24-1 and J usage is TRBJ2-5, with 7 bases fitting TRBD1. Germline trimming cut 0 bases from V and 5 bases from J; bases unmatched to any gene: 2. CDR3 length: 14 amino acids. Germline CDR1 reads KGHDR; CDR2 reads SFDVKD.

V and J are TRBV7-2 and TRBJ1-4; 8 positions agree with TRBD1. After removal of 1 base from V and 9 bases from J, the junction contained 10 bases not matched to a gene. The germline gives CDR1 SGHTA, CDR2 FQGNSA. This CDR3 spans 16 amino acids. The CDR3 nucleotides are TGTGCCAGCAGCTTAGGAGGGAACAGGGGGAATAAAAAACTGTTTTTT. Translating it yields CASSLGGNRGNKKLFF.

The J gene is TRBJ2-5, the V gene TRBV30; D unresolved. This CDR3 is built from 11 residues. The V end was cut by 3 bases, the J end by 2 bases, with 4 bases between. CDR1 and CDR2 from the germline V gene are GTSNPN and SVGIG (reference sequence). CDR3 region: CAWSQQETQYF. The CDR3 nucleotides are TGTGCCTGGAGCCAACAAGAGACCCAGTACTTC.